This T cell receptor (beta chain) comes out of a study of CD8 T cells in Susac syndrome. V trimming: 2 bases; J trimming: 1 base; junction bases outside the gene matches: 2. This CDR3 is built from 16 residues. An amount of RNA that ranged from about 0.45 to 1 ug was reverse transcribed with random hexamers. TCRdb used MiXCR to reprocess the immunoSEQ multiplex PCR reads, holding one entry per CDR3 protein. The sample has 75,000 to 95,000 distinct CDR3 sequences, roughly 92% seen once. This clonotype has just one count. This chain uses TRBV12-3 or TRBV12-4 with TRBJ2-2; the match to TRBD2 covers 9 bases. This receptor was identified in a human donor with Susac syndrome. Sequencing was done on a sample of CD8+ T cells from PBMCs. The CDR3 nucleotides read TGTGCCAGCAGTTTAATTAGCGGGGGGAACACCGGGGAGCTGTTTTTT. Translated, it gives CASSLISGGNTGELFF.